The rows below give T cell receptor beta chains drawn from one sample of a study of blood T cell repertoires in COVID-19. Data came from immunoSEQ multiplex PCR; TCRdb stores just in-frame clones and leaves some out. The sample consists of hundreds of thousands of clones, roughly 85% of them appearing once. The source material was peripheral blood. The receptors stem from a woman younger than 45 with active or convalescent COVID-19. Both conserved end residues are part of each CDR3. Each record gives: J gene, clone size, V gene, CDR3 protein. A row's size may be missing; if present it is once, few, many or a size class.

J gene: TRBJ2-1; clone size: .; V gene: TRBV1; CDR3 protein: CTSSQDTSGGAQYNEQFF
J gene: TRBJ2-1; clone size: once; V gene: TRBV6-1; CDR3 protein: CASSESLQGSSYNEQFF
J gene: TRBJ1-6; clone size: few; V gene: TRBV27; CDR3 protein: CASSLSIVPLSSYNSPLHF
J gene: TRBJ1-6; clone size: .; V gene: TRBV19; CDR3 protein: CASSRWGSTINSPLHF
J gene: TRBJ2-7; clone size: .; V gene: TRBV7-9; CDR3 protein: CASSSTGGSYEQYF
J gene: TRBJ2-3; clone size: .; V gene: TRBV11-2; CDR3 protein: CASSSNPGVASGGTDTQYF
J gene: TRBJ2-7; clone size: .; V gene: TRBV7-9; CDR3 protein: CASSLNTQNVYEQYF
J gene: TRBJ1-1; clone size: .; V gene: TRBV3-1/TRBV3-2; CDR3 protein: CASSHERSSGPGAFF
J gene: TRBJ2-5; clone size: once; V gene: TRBV5-1; CDR3 protein: CASSAGQQQETQYF
J gene: TRBJ2-3; clone size: .; V gene: TRBV30; CDR3 protein: CAWSVGDRTDTQYF
J gene: TRBJ2-3; clone size: .; V gene: TRBV6-1; CDR3 protein: CASSDPGGTTTDTQYF
J gene: TRBJ1-5; clone size: .; V gene: TRBV6-2/TRBV6-3; CDR3 protein: CASSQGTGGAPPSRPQHF
J gene: TRBJ2-7; clone size: .; V gene: TRBV30; CDR3 protein: CAWTKEYEQYF
J gene: TRBJ1-1; clone size: .; V gene: TRBV4-1; CDR3 protein: CASSQDAGTRNTEAFF
J gene: TRBJ1-5; clone size: .; V gene: TRBV21-1; CDR3 protein: CASSKGTAYSNQPQHF
J gene: TRBJ1-1; clone size: .; V gene: TRBV6-5; CDR3 protein: CASSPSSYGTEAFF
J gene: TRBJ1-5; clone size: .; V gene: TRBV12-1; CDR3 protein: CASSFESSGAGSNQPQHF
J gene: TRBJ2-1; clone size: .; V gene: TRBV30; CDR3 protein: CAWSTGGGHNEQFF
J gene: TRBJ2-3; clone size: few; V gene: TRBV19; CDR3 protein: CASAIGDTQYF
J gene: TRBJ1-4; clone size: few; V gene: TRBV5-4; CDR3 protein: CASSPPGQGASEKLFF
J gene: TRBJ2-1; clone size: .; V gene: TRBV2; CDR3 protein: CASRGLGGTSGSYNEQFF
J gene: TRBJ2-1; clone size: .; V gene: TRBV7-9; CDR3 protein: CASSTTGGPYNEQFF
J gene: TRBJ2-1; clone size: .; V gene: TRBV3-1/TRBV3-2; CDR3 protein: CASSRETGTRQFF
J gene: TRBJ1-2; clone size: .; V gene: TRBV27; CDR3 protein: CASSKITGITHGYTF
J gene: TRBJ1-2; clone size: .; V gene: TRBV10-1; CDR3 protein: CASVGTGPPRYGYTF
J gene: TRBJ2-3; clone size: .; V gene: TRBV7-9; CDR3 protein: CASSLPTIRTPGSTDTQYF
J gene: TRBJ1-5; clone size: .; V gene: TRBV4-1; CDR3 protein: CASSQDLIRVNQPQHF
J gene: TRBJ2-7; clone size: once; V gene: TRBV5-6; CDR3 protein: CASSLEGGHEQYF
J gene: TRBJ1-1; clone size: .; V gene: TRBV11-3; CDR3 protein: CASKVDSMNTEAFF
J gene: TRBJ1-2; clone size: .; V gene: TRBV30; CDR3 protein: CAWSVRGTGYGYTF
J gene: TRBJ1-2; clone size: .; V gene: TRBV29-1; CDR3 protein: CSVSQARATPNYGYTF
J gene: TRBJ2-1; clone size: .; V gene: TRBV15; CDR3 protein: CATSGTRTYNEQFF
J gene: TRBJ2-1; clone size: .; V gene: TRBV6-5; CDR3 protein: CASSSGGPSYNEQFF
J gene: TRBJ2-1; clone size: .; V gene: TRBV27; CDR3 protein: CASSPTSGRNTLNEQFF
J gene: TRBJ1-1; clone size: .; V gene: TRBV7-9; CDR3 protein: CASSLGQGMNTEAFF
J gene: TRBJ2-2; clone size: .; V gene: TRBV15; CDR3 protein: CATSRGQNTGELFF
J gene: TRBJ1-4; clone size: .; V gene: TRBV7-2; CDR3 protein: CASSLEGRRAEKLFF
J gene: TRBJ1-1; clone size: few; V gene: TRBV11-1; CDR3 protein: CASSPVQGRAEAFF
J gene: TRBJ1-2; clone size: .; V gene: TRBV9; CDR3 protein: CASSGGPYGYTF
J gene: TRBJ1-1; clone size: .; V gene: TRBV14; CDR3 protein: CASSDIRVFAEAFF
J gene: TRBJ1-2; clone size: .; V gene: TRBV7-9; CDR3 protein: CASSFSGETNYGYTF
J gene: TRBJ1-1; clone size: once; V gene: TRBV6-5; CDR3 protein: CASSLEDRVGTEAFF
J gene: TRBJ1-2; clone size: .; V gene: TRBV6-5; CDR3 protein: CASSPGTMGYTF
J gene: TRBJ2-5; clone size: .; V gene: TRBV27; CDR3 protein: CASRMNSGLGETQYF
J gene: TRBJ2-2; clone size: .; V gene: TRBV6-6; CDR3 protein: CASSRDTYTGELFF
J gene: TRBJ2-7; clone size: .; V gene: TRBV19; CDR3 protein: CASSPSVGPPYEQYF
J gene: TRBJ2-2; clone size: .; V gene: TRBV6-5; CDR3 protein: CASKQGAVTGELFF
J gene: TRBJ2-1; clone size: .; V gene: TRBV9; CDR3 protein: CASSVYSSGGSSYNEQFF
J gene: TRBJ2-1; clone size: .; V gene: TRBV5-4; CDR3 protein: CASSSPTSGGAYNEQFF
J gene: TRBJ2-1; clone size: .; V gene: TRBV9; CDR3 protein: CASSPGLAGDFYNEQFF
J gene: TRBJ2-1; clone size: .; V gene: TRBV11-3; CDR3 protein: CASSLRNNEQFF
J gene: TRBJ2-1; clone size: .; V gene: TRBV5-4; CDR3 protein: CASSLAGLAGNNEQFF
J gene: TRBJ1-6; clone size: .; V gene: TRBV5-1; CDR3 protein: CASRDSNSPLHF